The 32 T cell receptor beta chains listed next were all sequenced from one sample in a study of shared clonotypes between healthy human individuals. The repertoire was sequenced with immunoSEQ multiplex PCR; TCRdb's copy has only in-frame clones and lacks some. Counted here are roughly 590,000 clones, around 95% occurring once; the ten biggest clones make up around 0.11%. Naive CD8 cells lacked CD45RO, underwent positive selection for CCR7 and left out terminally differentiated effector memory CD45RA+ cells. Sequencing used naive CD8+ T cells sorted from blood. Receptors were obtained from a young woman in good health.

With respect to this clone: The sample carries other DNA sequences with the same CDR3. The genes are TRBV6-5 and TRBJ2-7; 12 positions match TRBD2. Losses at the gene ends were 2 bases for V and 4 bases for J; bases not matched to a gene: 3. The CDR3 consists of 15 residues. In germline, CDR1 is MNHEY, CDR2 SVGAGI. As DNA, the CDR3 is TGTGCCAGCAGTTACGTGACTAGCGGGAGTTACGAGCAGTACTTC. Translation gives CASSYVTSGSYEQYF.

The J gene is TRBJ1-5, the V gene TRBV6-1, with TRBD1 identical over 7 bases. The germline V gene has CDR1 MNHNS and CDR2 SASEGT. Germline trimming cut 1 base from V and 4 bases from J; bases unmatched to any gene: 4. The CDR3 is made up of 15 amino acids. CDR3 loop: CASSEDRGENQPQHF. The DNA of the CDR3 is TGTGCCAGCAGTGAAGACAGGGGCGAGAATCAGCCCCAGCATTTT.

J is TRBJ2-7 and V is TRBV7-8; 7 nucleotides line up with TRBD2. The germline CDR1 and CDR2 sequences are SGHVS and FQNEAQ. This CDR3 spans 17 amino acids. V gave up 5 bases and J gave up 4 bases; unmatched junction bases: 17. The CDR3 loop reads CASSVPPSDGGLYEQYF. CDR3 in DNA: TGTGCCAGCAGCGTACCGCCTAGCGACGGGGGGTTGTACGAGCAGTACTTC.

The V and J genes are TRBV13 and TRBJ2-1; no definite D call. Germline V lookup: CDR1 PRHDT, CDR2 FYEKMQ (reference sequence). Trimming took off 5 bases at V and 9 bases at J, with 11 bases between the two ends. This CDR3 has 12 residues. CDR3 in DNA: TGTGCCAGCAGCGACCGGACGGGTGAGCAGTTCTTC. Its protein product is CASSDRTGEQFF.

The chain carries TRBV25-1 and TRBJ1-1; tentatively, D is TRBD1 (5 bases). The ends were cut back, 0 bases at V and 2 bases at J, with 16 bases in the middle. The V gene's germline CDR1 is MGHDK and CDR2 SYGVNS. The CDR3 is made up of 17 amino acids. Here the CDR3 reads CASSEYWVRGGNTEAFF. The CDR3 DNA sequence: TGTGCCAGCAGTGAATACTGGGTGAGGGGTGGAAACACTGAAGCTTTCTTT.

The V and J genes are TRBV7-9 and TRBJ2-1; 7 bases match TRBD1. J gave up 8 bases and V 5 bases, and 9 bases lay outside the gene matches. Per germline, CDR1 SEHNR and CDR2 FQNEAQ (reference sequence). This CDR3 spans 14 amino acids. CDR3 sequence: CASSGPQGQDEQFF. The CDR3 region has the DNA TGTGCCAGCAGCGGACCACAGGGGCAGGATGAGCAGTTCTTC. The full variable domain, its missing parts supplied by reference TRBV7-9 and TRBJ2-1, is DTGVSQNPRHKITKRGQNVTFRCDPISEHNRLYWYRQTLGQGPEFLTYFQNEAQLEKSRLLSDRFSAERPKGSFSTLEIQRTEQGDSAMYLCASSGPQGQDEQFFGPGTRLTVL.

V gene TRBV28 combines with J gene TRBJ1-5, with 8 bases matching TRBD1. The CDR3 spans 13 residues. CDR1 MDHEN and CDR2 SYDVKM come from the germline V gene. J gave up 7 bases and V 5 bases, and 4 bases lay outside the gene matches. The CDR3 region is CASSHPGGQPQHF. CDR3 in DNA: TGTGCCAGCAGTCACCCAGGGGGCCAGCCCCAGCATTTT.

The chain uses TRBV7-2 and TRBJ2-1; weak D call: TRBD2 (6 bases). The germline CDR1 and CDR2 sequences are SGHTA and FQGNSA. The CDR3 length is 16 residues. Trimming cost V 1 base and J 4 bases, with 14 bases left between them. CDR3 DNA sequence: TGTGCCAGCAGCTTAGGGACTACCCCAGTATACAATGAGCAGTTCTTC. Protein: CASSLGTTPVYNEQFF.

This sequence joins TRBV4-1 and TRBJ2-4; tentatively, D is TRBD1 (5 bases). This CDR3 has 13 amino acids. V was cut by 5 bases and J by 8 bases, with 13 bases left in between. CDR1 and CDR2 (germline): MGHRA, YSYEKL. The CDR3 region has the DNA TGCGCCAGCAGCTTCCAGGGTCAGGACATTCAGTACTTC. It translates to CASSFQGQDIQYF.

This clone has just one count. This rearrangement joins TRBV19 to TRBJ2-7; tentative D call: TRBD1 (6 bases). The V and J ends lost 6 bases and 0 bases respectively, with 12 bases between them. There are 14 residues in the CDR3. Germline V gene sequence: CDR1 LNHDA, CDR2 SQIVND (reference sequence). The CDR3 nucleotides read TGTGCCAGTAGCCCGGACAGAATCTCCTACGAGCAGTACTTC. Its protein is CASSPDRISYEQYF.

This rearrangement joins TRBV28 to TRBJ2-7; 10 bases align to TRBD2. The length of the CDR3 is 13 residues. V shed 3 bases and J 6 bases; nucleotides not matched to a gene: 2. Per the germline V gene, CDR1 is MDHEN and CDR2 is SYDVKM. Here the CDR3 DNA reads TGTGCCAGCAGTTTCCGACTAGCGGGCGAGCAGTACTTC. Protein product: CASSFRLAGEQYF.

V usage is TRBV11-2 and J usage is TRBJ2-3; 9 nucleotides align to TRBD2. CDR1 and CDR2 (germline): SGHAT, FQNNGV. Trimming took 6 bases from V and 2 from J; bases not matched to a gene: 12. The CDR3 sequence is 17 residues long. The CDR3 spells CASRRIIAGELTDTQYF. CDR3 nucleotides: TGTGCCAGCAGGCGGATAATAGCGGGAGAGCTCACAGATACGCAGTATTTT.

This clone came up once. V is TRBV19 and J is TRBJ2-1; 10 bases fit TRBD1. CDR3 length equals 14 residues. In germline, CDR1 is LNHDA, CDR2 SQIVND (reference sequence). The J segment lost 6 bases and the V segment lost 5 bases, leaving 4 bases of the junction unmatched. In DNA, the CDR3 is TGTGCCAGTAGTTGGGGACAGGGGACCAATGAGCAGTTCTTC. Its protein product is CASSWGQGTNEQFF.

J is TRBJ2-1 and V is TRBV5-4, with 7 bases aligning to TRBD2. This CDR3 is built from 15 residues. Trimming at V came to 4 bases and at J to 8 bases, leaving 12 bases not matched to a gene. Germline lookup yields CDR1 SGHNT and CDR2 YYREEE (reference sequence). CDR3 sequence (DNA): TGTGCCAGCAGCACCGGATCTGCGGGAGTGGATGAGCAGTTCTTC. This encodes CASSTGSAGVDEQFF.

This clone was seen once. J is TRBJ1-1 and V is TRBV6-5; a possible D gene is TRBD1 (5 bases). This CDR3 comprises 16 residues. Trimming pared 0 bases from V and 1 base from J, leaving 12 bases between. CDR1 and CDR2 (germline): MNHEY, SVGAGI. CDR3 amino acids: CASSYSFRVPNTEAFF. The CDR3 bases are TGTGCCAGCAGTTACTCTTTCAGGGTACCGAACACTGAAGCTTTCTTT.

The V gene is TRBV29-1, the J gene TRBJ2-1; TRBD2 agrees at 13 bases. With 5 bases clipped from V and 9 bases from J, the junction kept 7 bases outside the gene matches. This CDR3 contains 14 residues. From germline, CDR1 is SQVTM and CDR2 ANQGSEA. The CDR3 coding sequence is TGCAGCGTTATCGGGACTAGCGGGATTCGTGAGCAGTTCTTC. It is translated as CSVIGTSGIREQFF.

V is TRBV27 and J is TRBJ1-1; D gene unclear. The V gene's germline CDR1 is MNHEY and CDR2 SMNVEV (reference sequence). The CDR3 spans 11 residues. V was pared by 6 bases and J by 7 bases, with 9 bases between. DNA of the CDR3: TGTGCCAGCAGGTTAGGTAGTGAAGCTTTCTTT. This codes for CASRLGSEAFF.

The rearrangement joins TRBV6-6 to TRBJ2-1; TRBD1 matches at 10 bases. Germline loops: CDR1 MNHNY, CDR2 SVGAGI (reference sequence). Trimming removed 6 bases from V and 1 base from J; junction bases left unmatched: 3. The CDR3 extends over 15 amino acids. The CDR3 sequence is CASSPGQGSYNEQFF. The CDR3 DNA sequence: TGTGCCAGCAGCCCGGGACAGGGGTCCTACAATGAGCAGTTCTTC.

V is TRBV27 and J is TRBJ1-2; D uncertain. The germline V and J ends were trimmed by 0 bases and 6 bases, with 8 bases remaining between them. CDR3 length: 13 residues. The V gene's germline CDR1 is MNHEY and CDR2 SMNVEV (reference sequence). This chain's CDR3 is CASSLSVYDGYTF. CDR3 DNA sequence: TGTGCCAGCAGTTTATCTGTCTACGATGGCTACACCTTC.

The chain recombines TRBV27 with TRBJ2-7; D is ambiguous. Trimming took 5 bases from V and 2 from J, leaving 7 bases between them. CDR1 and CDR2 (germline): MNHEY, SMNVEV (reference sequence). CDR3 length equals 12 residues. The CDR3 region is CASSGVAYEQYF. The CDR3 bases are TGTGCCAGCAGTGGGGTCGCCTACGAGCAGTACTTC.

The gene calls are TRBV9 and TRBJ2-7; D uncertain. Trimming stripped 3 bases from V and 5 bases from J, with 9 bases between. Germline V lookup: CDR1 SGDLS, CDR2 YYNGEE. This CDR3 comprises 12 residues. As DNA, the CDR3 is TGTGCCAGCAGCGCCCACACCCACGAGCAGTACTTC. Its protein product is CASSAHTHEQYF.

The J gene is TRBJ1-4, the V gene TRBV18, with D unclear. The V gene's germline CDR1 is KGHSH and CDR2 LQKENI. The CDR3 covers 16 residues. Trimming stripped 4 bases from V and 0 bases from J, with 12 bases between. This chain's CDR3 is CASSLGIVATNEKLFF. The CDR3 DNA reads TGTGCCAGCTCACTAGGAATAGTAGCAACTAATGAAAAACTGTTTTTT.

About this clone: The same CDR3 also results from other DNA sequences found in this sample. J is TRBJ2-5 and V is TRBV27, with 9 positions matching TRBD1. The DNA end favors TRBJ2-7, so the J call may be wrong. This CDR3 has 14 amino acids. Per the germline V gene, CDR1 is MNHEY and CDR2 is SMNVEV (reference sequence). CDR3 sequence reads: CASSLGQGTYEQYF. The CDR3 DNA is TGTGCCAGCAGTTTGGGACAGGGAACCTACGAGCAGTACTTC.

The genes are TRBV2 and TRBJ1-2, with 7 bases fitting TRBD1. Per the germline V gene, CDR1 is SNHLY and CDR2 is FYNNEI. The CDR3 sequence is 13 residues long. The trim removed 6 bases at V and 4 bases at J, leaving 5 bases unmatched. The CDR3 nucleotides read TGTGCCAGCAGAGGGGGACAGCTCTATGGCTACACCTTC. This gives the protein CASRGGQLYGYTF.

The chain is built from TRBV29-1 and TRBJ2-5; 12 bases fit TRBD2. CDR1 and CDR2 (germline): SQVTM, ANQGSEA. Trimming removed 4 bases from V and 5 bases from J; junction bases left unmatched: 11. This CDR3 region has 16 residues. For the CDR3, the DNA is TGCAGCGTTGTCGGTGCGACTAGCGGGAGCCACGAGACCCAGTACTTC. It encodes CSVVGATSGSHETQYF.

J is TRBJ2-3 and V is TRBV7-9; TRBD2 aligns across 10 bases. The junction had 10 bases not matched to a gene; V was cut back by 5 bases and J by 5 bases. The CDR3 consists of 16 residues. CDR1 SEHNR and CDR2 FQNEAQ come from the germline V gene (reference sequence). CDR3 residues: CASSRLAASGGDTQYF. CDR3 sequence (DNA): TGTGCCAGCAGCCGACTTGCGGCTAGCGGGGGAGATACGCAGTATTTT.

This chain uses TRBV9 with TRBJ2-7; 8 positions match TRBD2. This CDR3 comprises 14 residues. With 0 bases clipped from V and 7 bases from J, the junction kept 6 bases outside the gene matches. Looked up from germline, CDR1 is SGDLS and CDR2 is YYNGEE. The DNA of the CDR3 is TGTGCCAGCAGCGTAGCCGGGACTAGTCTGGAGCAGTACTTC. This translates into CASSVAGTSLEQYF. Full variable domain (missing parts from reference TRBV9 and TRBJ2-7): DSGVTQTPKHLITATGQRVTLRCSPRSGDLSVYWYQQSLDQGLQFLIQYYNGEERAKGNILERFSAQQFPDLHSELNLSSLELGDSALYFCASSVAGTSLEQYFGPGTRLTVT.

This chain connects TRBV28 to TRBJ1-1; TRBD1 agrees at 9 bases. Looked up from germline, CDR1 is MDHEN and CDR2 is SYDVKM. The CDR3 is 17 amino acids. Trimming took 3 bases from V and 0 from J; bases not matched to a gene: 8. CDR3 sequence: CASSFRIGTGLNTEAFF. CDR3 DNA: TGTGCCAGCAGTTTTAGGATTGGGACAGGGCTGAACACTGAAGCTTTCTTT.

V and J are TRBV19 and TRBJ1-5; tentatively, D is TRBD1 (5 bases). The CDR3 is 14 residues long. The V and J ends lost 5 bases and 6 bases respectively, with 14 bases between them. Germline-derived CDR1 and CDR2 are LNHDA and SQIVND (reference sequence). The CDR3 DNA follows: TGTGCCAGTAGTGGGGGGGATCGGGTTCAGCCCCAGCATTTT. It encodes CASSGGDRVQPQHF. The whole variable domain, filled in from reference TRBV19 and TRBJ1-5, reads DGGITQSPKYLFRKEGQNVTLSCEQNLNHDAMYWYRQDPGQGLRLIYYSQIVNDFQKGDIAEGYSVSREKKESFPLTVTSAQKNPTAFYLCASSGGDRVQPQHFGDGTRLSIL.

The J gene is TRBJ2-2, the V gene TRBV7-8; either TRBD1 or TRBD2 may supply D (5 bases each). V dropped 5 bases and J dropped 2 bases, with 15 bases sitting between them. The CDR3 loop spans 16 amino acids. CDR1 is SGHVS, CDR2 FQNEAQ, per germline. CDR3 bases: TGTGCCAGCAGCGCGGCTGGGGGTTACAACACCGGGGAGCTGTTTTTT. As protein: CASSAAGGYNTGELFF.

This clone was recorded only once. The junction departs from the called germline gene at one end, perhaps through a read error. The genes are TRBV27 and TRBJ2-1; 7 bases match TRBD2. The CDR3 has 15 residues. Germline values: CDR1 MNHEY, CDR2 SMNVEV (reference sequence). CDR3 in amino acids: CAGSPTSASYNEQFF. CDR3 bases: TGTGCCGGCAGCCCAACTAGCGCTTCCTACAATGAGCAGTTCTTC.

The V and J genes are TRBV11-1 and TRBJ2-2, with D unclear. Between the trimmed V and J ends, which lost 1 base and 5 bases, there was a span of 5 bases. The length of the CDR3 is 13 residues. Germline loops: CDR1 SGHAT, CDR2 FQDESV (reference sequence). The CDR3 reads CASSLVGTGELFF. CDR3 in DNA: TGTGCCAGCAGCTTAGTTGGGACCGGGGAGCTGTTTTTT. The full variable domain, its missing parts supplied by reference TRBV11-1 and TRBJ2-2, is EAEVAQSPRYKITEKSQAVAFWCDPISGHATLYWYRQILGQGPELLVQFQDESVVDDSQLPKDRFSAERLKGVDSTLKIQPAELGDSAMYLCASSLVGTGELFFGEGSRLTVL.